This T cell receptor beta chain was sequenced in a study of blood T cell repertoires in COVID-19. Study information: The analysed material was cDNA or gDNA that came from T cells, B-cell-depleted T cells, or PBMCs.

Original analysis: Cell counts per sample came from amplifying reference gene primers. Profiled with immunoSEQ multiplex PCR; TCRdb holds only in-frame clones, not every one. V, J and clone size derive from that table, while D and trimming were established from the DNA sequence. The sample contains nearly 25,000 clones, roughly nine tenths of which appear only once. The germline gives CDR1 MGHDK, CDR2 SYGVNS. J was trimmed by 5 bases and V by 10 bases; bases with no gene match: 10. The CDR3 has 14 residues. The origin of this receptor is an older man with acute or convalescent COVID-19. V usage is TRBV25-1 and J usage is TRBJ2-5; 10 bases match TRBD2. The sample comprised peripheral blood. CDR3 loop: CATLSSGREETQYF. The DNA of the CDR3 is TGTGCCACCCTTTCTAGCGGGAGAGAGGAGACCCAGTACTTC.